The sample holds a few counts of the clone carrying this TCR beta chain. Its specificity is unknown. This sample is drawn from a study of identical twins. Regarding the study as a whole: Twins showed weaker excess sharing in their beta out-of-frame sequences. Reduced insertions were recorded for abundant cord blood beta clonotypes, with no such pattern in memory repertoires. Excess low generation probability was seen in twin-shared out-of-frame alpha sequences.

The ends were cut back, 0 bases at V and 7 bases at J, with 11 bases in the middle. Germline V gene lookup returns CDR1 SGHRS and CDR2 YFSETQ. This CDR3 is 15 amino acids long. TCRdb fed the 5' RACE reads into MiXCR, producing one record per CDR3 protein. The profile shows approximately 410,000 distinct CDR3 sequences, approximately 17% of them singletons. All donors were healthy, and all were Caucasian. The sequenced material came from naive T cells sorted from blood. V is TRBV5-1 and J is TRBJ1-6; D gene ambiguous. This receptor was taken from a man aged 50-59 years in good health. The CDR3 DNA sequence: TGCGCCAGCAGCTTGGTGGAGACGAAGAATTCACCCCTCCACTTT. Translating gives CASSLVETKNSPLHF. Full variable domain (rest looked up from reference TRBV5-1 and TRBJ1-6): KAGVTQTPRYLIKTRGQQVTLSCSPISGHRSVSWYQQTPGQGLQFLFEYFSETQRNKGNFPGRFSGRQFSNSRSEMNVSTLELGDSALYLCASSLVETKNSPLHFGNGTRLTVT.